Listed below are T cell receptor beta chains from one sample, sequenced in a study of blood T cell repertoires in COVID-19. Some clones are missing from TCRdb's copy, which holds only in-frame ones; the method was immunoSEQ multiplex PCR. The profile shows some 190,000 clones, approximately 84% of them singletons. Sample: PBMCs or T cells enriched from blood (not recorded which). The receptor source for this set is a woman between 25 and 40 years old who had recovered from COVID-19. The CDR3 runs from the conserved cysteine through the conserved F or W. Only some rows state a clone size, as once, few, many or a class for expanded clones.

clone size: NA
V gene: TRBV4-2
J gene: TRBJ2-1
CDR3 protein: CASSQDEAGGRNEQFF

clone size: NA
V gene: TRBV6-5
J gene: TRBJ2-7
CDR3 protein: CASLLWGQGTSKQYF

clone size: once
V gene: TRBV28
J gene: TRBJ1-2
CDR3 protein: CASSLDRGPGFYTF

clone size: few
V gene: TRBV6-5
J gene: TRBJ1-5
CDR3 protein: CASGAGGNQPQHF

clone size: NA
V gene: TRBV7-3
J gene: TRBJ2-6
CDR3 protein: CASSSVQGSGANVLTF

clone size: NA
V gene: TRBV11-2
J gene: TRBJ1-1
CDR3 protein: CASSTRRGGATEAFF

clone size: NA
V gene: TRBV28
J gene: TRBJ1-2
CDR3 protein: CASTVEDRPYGYTF

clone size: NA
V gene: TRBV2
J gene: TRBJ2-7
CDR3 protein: CASSEGTGPLEQYF

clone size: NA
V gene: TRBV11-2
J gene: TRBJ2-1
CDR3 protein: CASSLEASGRWNEQFF

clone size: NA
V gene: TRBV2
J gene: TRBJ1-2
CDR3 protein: CASSPGQGRSWNYGYTF

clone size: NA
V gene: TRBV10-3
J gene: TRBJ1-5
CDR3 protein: CAISDLGGGNQPQHF

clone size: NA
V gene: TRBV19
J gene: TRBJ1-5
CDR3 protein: CASSPQTGFGVGNQPQHF

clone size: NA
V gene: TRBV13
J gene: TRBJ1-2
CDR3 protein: CASSLGSYGYTF

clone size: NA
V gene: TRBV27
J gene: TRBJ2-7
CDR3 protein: CASYAGTAHYEQYF

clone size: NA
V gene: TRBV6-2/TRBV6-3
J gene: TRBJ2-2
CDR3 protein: CASNPTRGRNTGELFF

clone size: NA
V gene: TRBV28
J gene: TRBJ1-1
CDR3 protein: CASSLGTGGRAFF

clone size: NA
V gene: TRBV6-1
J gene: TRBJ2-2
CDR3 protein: CASSENRGRRTTGELFF

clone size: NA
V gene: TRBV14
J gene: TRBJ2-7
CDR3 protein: CASSRLAGGPYEQYF

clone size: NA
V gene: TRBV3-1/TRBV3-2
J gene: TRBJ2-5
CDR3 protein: CASSQGIAGATQETQYF

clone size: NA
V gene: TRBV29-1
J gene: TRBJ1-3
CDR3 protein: CSVGTGTGAGNTIYF

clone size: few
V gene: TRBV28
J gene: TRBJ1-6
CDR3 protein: CASRTTGRSDSPLHF

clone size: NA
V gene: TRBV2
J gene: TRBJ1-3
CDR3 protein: CASSGTVSLAGNTIYF

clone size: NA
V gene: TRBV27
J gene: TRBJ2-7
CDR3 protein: CASSRFDEQYF

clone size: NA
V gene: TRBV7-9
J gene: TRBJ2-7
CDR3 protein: CASSLEAGTGVSYEQYF

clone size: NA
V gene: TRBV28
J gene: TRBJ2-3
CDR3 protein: CASSFQDRGTDTQYF

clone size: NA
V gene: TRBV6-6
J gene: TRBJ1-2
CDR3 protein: CASSPDRGVYGYTF

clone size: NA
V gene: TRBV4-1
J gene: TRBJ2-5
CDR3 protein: CASSQGIQDKQWETQYF

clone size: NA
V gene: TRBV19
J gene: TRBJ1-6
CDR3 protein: CASSTLGVHSNSPLHF

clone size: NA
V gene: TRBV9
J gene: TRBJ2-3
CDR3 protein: CASRGPSTDTQYF

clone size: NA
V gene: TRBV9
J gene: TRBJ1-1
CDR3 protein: CASSVVLNTEAFF

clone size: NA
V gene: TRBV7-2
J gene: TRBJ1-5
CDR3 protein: CASSRWTGSNQPQHF

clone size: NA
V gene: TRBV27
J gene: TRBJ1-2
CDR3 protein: CASSLLAGNYGYTF

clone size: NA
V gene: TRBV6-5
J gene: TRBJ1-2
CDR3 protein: CASSLGTGDYGYTF

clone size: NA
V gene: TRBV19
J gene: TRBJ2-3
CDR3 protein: CASGQGQGTDTQYF

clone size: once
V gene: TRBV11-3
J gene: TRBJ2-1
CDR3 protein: CASSPAGEVEQFF

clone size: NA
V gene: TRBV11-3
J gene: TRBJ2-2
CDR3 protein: CASSLSLLAGEAGELFF